This T cell receptor (beta chain) originates from a study of CD8 T cells in Susac syndrome. Reverse transcription of about 0.5 to 1 ug RNA was performed with random hexamers. TCRdb reanalysed the immunoSEQ multiplex PCR reads using MiXCR and keeps one entry per CDR3 protein. The sample includes about 300,000 distinct CDR3 sequences, roughly 85% of them seen just once. V gave up 2 bases and J gave up 0 bases, with 14 bases separating them. The V gene's germline CDR1 is SEHNR and CDR2 FQNEAQ (reference sequence). The CDR3 is made up of 16 amino acids. This clonotype was seen just once. This receptor was obtained from a human donor with multiple sclerosis. Sequencing was performed on CD8+ T cells from PBMCs. The chain carries TRBV7-9 and TRBJ2-7; unclear D gene. The CDR3 is CASSLFFPMGSYEQYF. CDR3 sequence (DNA): TGTGCCAGCAGCTTATTCTTCCCGATGGGCTCCTACGAGCAGTACTTC.